These T cell receptor beta chains were read from a single sample in a study of shared clonotypes between healthy human individuals. Sequencing used immunoSEQ multiplex PCR; TCRdb keeps in-frame clones, though not all of them. The table includes about 470,000 clones, around 79% detected once. The sequenced sample was PBMCs. These receptors were obtained from a woman aged 40 to 55 in good health. Some clones in this sample may be carry-over from other donors' samples. CDR3s leave out the opening cysteine and the closing phenylalanine or tryptophan.

TRBJ2-1,TRBV5-4,ASSPPGRGNEQF
TRBJ2-1,TRBV5-4,ASSSQQGGNEQF
TRBJ1-5,TRBV5-1,ASSLSGPNQPQH
TRBJ1-5,TRBV21-1,ASSPGQGTSNQPQH
TRBJ2-7,TRBV6-1,ASHIPATYEQY
TRBJ2-7,TRBV10-1,ASRIGQGGGEQY
TRBJ2-5,TRBV7-3,ASSFAGGKGETQY
TRBJ2-1,TRBV7-3,ASSLTASDGEQF
TRBJ2-7,TRBV7-9,ASSLQAYEQY
TRBJ1-4,TRBV28,AVAPGSYEKLF
TRBJ2-3,TRBV7-8,ASIGGDTDTQY
TRBJ2-3,TRBV29-1,SVRLAGATDTQY
TRBJ2-3,TRBV6-1,ASSGQGYTQY
TRBJ1-4,TRBV2,ASNARDRSKNEKLF
TRBJ1-2,TRBV28,ASRPGGYGYT
TRBJ2-1,TRBV7-3,ASSPGLAGGNEQF
TRBJ2-3,TRBV28,ASSLSSGTGEDTQY
TRBJ2-2,TRBV7-6,ASSPSGRAWTGELF
TRBJ1-2,TRBV2,ASSEVRANYGYT
TRBJ2-3,TRBV6-1,AAAGSTVPTDTQY
TRBJ1-1,TRBV5-1,ASSRGPGGTEAF
TRBJ2-2,TRBV12-5,ASGFGGGLGELF